This TCR beta chain stems from a study of T cell clonality in common variable immunodeficiency (dated by TCRdb to between 2014 and 2016). For sequencing, equivalent amounts of genomic DNA were input from CVID and control samples. For every sample, a 60 bp segment covering the rearranged TCRbeta CDR3 region was amplified and then sequenced. The immunoSEQ assay, a bias-corrected multiplex PCR combined with high-throughput sequencing, was used to amplify TCRbeta. From the authors' description of their analysis: Every unique nucleotide sequence was considered a clone and was annotated with V, D and J genes, copy number and frequency. Sequences were labeled productive if in frame, and non-productive if out of frame or containing stop codons. As previously described, clonality was calculated on the basis of Shannon's entropy. The predicted amino acid sequences of productive clones were used to derive the mean CDR3 Kyte-Doolittle hydropathy. The R hclust function was used to hierarchically cluster scaled V gene usage with Manhattan distance and complete linkage. Sharing of clones by CDR3 amino acid sequence was evaluated by resampling 12 repertoires per group over 100 rounds. Repertoires were searched for approximately 70 published EBV-specific and 245 published CMV-specific TCRbeta sequences. Analysis left out a couple of CVID samples that produced under 10,000 sequences, so 40 to 50 CVID repertoires remained. Held by TCRdb, this immuneACCESS table contains in-frame sequences only and omits some clones. Under half of the omission traces to an unresolved V gene where checked; the cause of the rest is unknown. D and trimming come from the DNA, and the V and J calls and clone size come from that table. The table for this sample lists roughly 52,000 clones, none of them counted only once. The ten top clones hold 3% to 4% of the sample.

The V and J ends are trimmed by 4 bases and 4 bases, leaving 6 bases between them. In the germline V gene, CDR1 corresponds to ENHRY and CDR2 to SYGVKD. Including cysteine and phenylalanine, the CDR3 has 12 amino acids. Part of the CDR3 DNA is given, 27 bases translated from base 1. Results the study describes overall, beyond this receptor: Healthy controls shared more TCRbeta clones with each other than CVID subjects shared among themselves (p < 0.0001). According to the authors, figuring out what caused the increased clonality in CVID would require sequencing the repertoires of T cell subpopulations. Even though DNA input was equal, the average per sample came to approximately 74,000 unique sequences for controls compared with roughly 30,000 for CVID samples. Correlations of repertoire features with clinical complications were constrained by heterogeneity among patients within the CVID cohort. CVID TCRbeta sequences reportedly showed fewer deletions and N-nucleotide insertions and lacked highly modified clones with 13 or more V deletions. Increased TCRbeta clonality was found in CVID subjects compared with healthy controls (t-test p = 0.018), with the increase being most characteristic of about a third of subjects.

Most CVID patients and most healthy controls were of Caucasian heritage. Heparinized peripheral whole blood samples of about 4.5 to 9 ml were obtained from each donor. Genomic DNA from adults with common variable immune deficiency (CVID) and from healthy adult controls was the source for sequencing TCRbeta CDR3 repertoires. A total of 22 healthy adult volunteers (about twelve female and 10 male; age range about 23 to 75 years, mean age approximately 35) were included in the control group. Diluted blood was density-centrifuged over Hypaque 1077 or Ficoll-Paque to isolate peripheral blood mononuclear cells. Unsorted mononuclear cells served as the source of genomic DNA, which was extracted either by Qiagen column purification or by a centrifugation-based method. This clone was counted ten times or more. The antigen this receptor binds is unknown. The read ends 3 residues shy of where the CDR3 ends; the end is completed using the germline J gene.

The TCR sequence derives from a person aged 18 to 70 in good health. Material: peripheral blood mononuclear cells. The chain links TRBV10-3 with TRBJ2-3; the D gene identity is not certain. The CDR3 bases that were read are TGTGCCATCAGTGCTACCTCAGATACG. This codes for CAISATSDT. The complete CDR3 sequence is CAISATSDTQYF.